This is a list of T cell receptor beta chains from one sample in a study of T cell changes during pregnancy in multiple sclerosis. TCRdb's table, derived via immunoSEQ multiplex PCR, lists solely in-frame clones and lacks some. Of some 100,000 clones listed, approximately 92% are singletons. The input for sequencing was peripheral blood, taken in the second trimester of pregnancy. Receptor source: a female donor with multiple sclerosis, enrolled in a pregnancy study. Both conserved end residues are part of each CDR3. The D gene is left open where the match is weak. Clone size is given for some rows only: seen once, a few or many times, or a class if the clone is expanded.

abundance	v_gene	j_gene	d_gene	len	CDR3nt	CDR3aa
.	TRBV10-3	TRBJ1-1	TRBD1	14	TGTGCCATCAGTGAGTCGATGACAGGGACTGAAGCTTTCTTT	CAISESMTGTEAFF
.	TRBV28	TRBJ1-1	TRBD1	15	TGTGCCAGCAGTTTTGGGGACAGGACGAACACTGAAGCTTTCTTT	CASSFGDRTNTEAFF
.	TRBV5-4	TRBJ2-5	.	12	TGTGCCAGCAGTCTGACACCAGGGACCCAGTACTTC	CASSLTPGTQYF
.	TRBV7-2	TRBJ1-4	TRBD1	15	TGTGCCAGCAGCGCGGGGACAGCAACTAATGAAAAACTGTTTTTT	CASSAGTATNEKLFF
once	TRBV27	TRBJ2-7	.	15	TGTGCCAGCAGGGGACGCGGGGCCTTCTTCTACGAGCAGTACTTC	CASRGRGAFFYEQYF
.	TRBV27	TRBJ2-7	.	13	TGTGCCAGCAGGCGGGACTTCTCCTACGAGCAGTACTTC	CASRRDFSYEQYF
.	TRBV28	TRBJ2-7	.	13	TGTGCCAGCTCCCACACCCTGGAGGCGGAGCAGTACTTC	CASSHTLEAEQYF
.	TRBV28	TRBJ2-7	.	14	TGTGCCAGCACTGGACTCCCAAGCTCCTACGAGCAGTACTTC	CASTGLPSSYEQYF
.	TRBV10-2	TRBJ2-5	TRBD1	14	TGCGCCAGCAGGAGGGACAGGGCCCAAGAGACCCAGTACTTC	CASRRDRAQETQYF
.	TRBV5-1	TRBJ1-3	.	15	TGCGCCAGCAGGAGTCAGGGGTCTGCTGGAAACACCATATATTTT	CASRSQGSAGNTIYF
.	TRBV6-5	TRBJ1-2	TRBD1	15	TGTGCCAGCAGTTACTCTGGACAGGGTAACTATGGCTACACCTTC	CASSYSGQGNYGYTF